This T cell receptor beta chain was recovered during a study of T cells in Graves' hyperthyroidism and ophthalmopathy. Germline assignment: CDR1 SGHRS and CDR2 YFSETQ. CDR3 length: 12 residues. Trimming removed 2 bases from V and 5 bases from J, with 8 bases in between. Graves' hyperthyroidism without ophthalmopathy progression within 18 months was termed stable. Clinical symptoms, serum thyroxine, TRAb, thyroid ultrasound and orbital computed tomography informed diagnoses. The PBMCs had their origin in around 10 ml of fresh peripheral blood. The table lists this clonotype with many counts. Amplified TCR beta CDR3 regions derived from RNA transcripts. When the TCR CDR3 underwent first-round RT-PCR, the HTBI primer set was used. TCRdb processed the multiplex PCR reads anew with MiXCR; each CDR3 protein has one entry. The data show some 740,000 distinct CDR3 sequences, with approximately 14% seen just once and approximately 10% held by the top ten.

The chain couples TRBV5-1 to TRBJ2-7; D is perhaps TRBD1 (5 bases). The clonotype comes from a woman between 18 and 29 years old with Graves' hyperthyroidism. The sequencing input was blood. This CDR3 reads CASSFQGDEQYF. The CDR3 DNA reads TGCGCCAGCAGCTTTCAGGGCGACGAGCAGTACTTC.